Each of the 21 T cell receptor beta chains below was sequenced from the same sample in a study of CD8 T cells in Susac syndrome. Reverse transcription of about 0.45 to 1 ug RNA was performed with random hexamers. TCRdb reprocessed the immunoSEQ multiplex PCR reads with MiXCR, giving one entry per CDR3 protein. The data show about 100,000 distinct CDR3 sequences, 95% seen once. The sequenced sample was CD8+ T cells from PBMCs. These receptors came from a human donor with Susac syndrome.

CDR3 sequence reads: CSSRLAGEGDTQYF. DNA for the CDR3: TGCAGCTCCCGACTAGCGGGAGAGGGAGATACGCAGTATTTT. The V and J genes are TRBV29-1 and TRBJ2-3; TRBD2 matches 12 bases. This CDR3 contains 14 residues. Losses at the gene ends were 8 bases for V and 5 bases for J; bases not matched to a gene: 8. CDR1 and CDR2 from the germline V gene are SQVTM and ANQGSEA.

The chain employs TRBV20-1 and TRBJ2-7; D not resolved. The CDR3 is made up of 14 amino acids. Germline CDR1 is DFQATT and CDR2 is SNEGSKA (reference sequence). V gave up 5 bases and J gave up 0 bases, with 14 bases separating them. The CDR3 region has the DNA TGCAGTGCTCCAGACCCGGGCAGCTCCTACGAGCAGTACTTC. It yields the protein CSAPDPGSSYEQYF.

The chain combines TRBV3-1 with TRBJ2-7, with 7 bases matching TRBD1. The V segment lost 4 bases and the J segment 1 base; nucleotides outside the gene matches: 4. This CDR3 comprises 14 residues. Germline CDR1 reads LGHDT; CDR2 reads YNNKEL (reference sequence). This CDR3 reads CASSPGQESYEQYF. CDR3 bases: TGTGCCAGCAGCCCCGGACAGGAATCCTACGAGCAGTACTTC.

CDR3 sequence: CSVERVRRGQGVSNEQFF. CDR3 DNA: TGCAGCGTTGAAAGGGTCCGTAGAGGACAGGGGGTCTCGAATGAGCAGTTCTTC. The chain joins TRBV29-1 to TRBJ2-1; 10 positions agree with TRBD1. Germline V lookup: CDR1 SQVTM, CDR2 ANQGSEA. CDR3 length equals 18 residues. The V segment lost 2 bases and the J segment 7 bases; nucleotides outside the gene matches: 17.

The table lists this clonotype with a count of one. The chain links TRBV28 to TRBJ2-7; D not certain. Germline V CDR1 and CDR2: MDHEN, SYDVKM. V was shortened by 6 bases and J by 0 bases, with 18 bases between the two germline ends. CDR3 length: 16 residues. The CDR3 nucleotides are TGTGCCAGCAGCCCGAACAAGTGGGGTAGCTCCTACGAGCAGTACTTC. Residues: CASSPNKWGSSYEQYF. Variable domain in full (rest from reference TRBV28 and TRBJ2-7): DVKVTQSSRYLVKRTGEKVFLECVQDMDHENMFWYRQDPGLGLRLIYFSYDVKMKEKGDIPEGYSVSREKKERFSLILESASTNQTSMYLCASSPNKWGSSYEQYFGPGTRLTVT.

The chain's CDR3 is CSVAPLLWGEDNEQFF. The CDR3 DNA sequence: TGCAGCGTTGCGCCCCTCCTATGGGGGGAAGACAATGAGCAGTTCTTC. The chain links TRBV29-1 to TRBJ2-1; tentatively, D is TRBD2 (6 bases). From germline, CDR1 is SQVTM and CDR2 ANQGSEA. Trimming cost V 4 bases and J 5 bases, with 21 bases left between them. The CDR3 contains 16 residues.

CDR3 DNA sequence: TGTGCCAGCAGCTCTACTCGGGAGTCCCACGAGCAGTACTTC. Residues: CASSSTRESHEQYF. The V and J genes are TRBV13 and TRBJ2-7; the D gene is possibly TRBD2 (6 bases). Germline CDR1 reads PRHDT; CDR2 reads FYEKMQ (reference sequence). V shed 4 bases and J shed 5 bases, with 15 bases lying between them. The CDR3 is 14 residues long. The whole variable domain, remainder taken from reference TRBV13 and TRBJ2-7, is AAGVIQSPRHLIKEKRETATLKCYPIPRHDTVYWYQQGPGQDPQFLISFYEKMQSDKGSIPDRFSAQQFSDYHSELNMSSLELGDSALYFCASSSTRESHEQYFGPGTRLTVT.

For the CDR3, the DNA is TGTGCCAGAAGTCGGGGGAGGGGACGGCCCAGCTCCTACGAGCAGTACTTC. It encodes CARSRGRGRPSSYEQYF. V is TRBV19 and J is TRBJ2-7; TRBD2 agrees at 7 bases. The trim removed 9 bases at V and 0 bases at J, leaving 17 bases unmatched. This CDR3 contains 17 residues. Germline V gene sequence: CDR1 LNHDA, CDR2 SQIVND (reference sequence).

The rearrangement joins TRBV10-2 to TRBJ1-1; D perhaps matches TRBD1 (5 bases). V dropped 8 bases and J dropped 3 bases, with 13 bases sitting between them. The CDR3 runs to 13 residues. The germline V gene has CDR1 WSHSY and CDR2 SAAADI. The CDR3 sequence is CASLGTTDTEAFF. For the CDR3, the DNA is TGCGCCAGCCTAGGGACCACGGACACTGAAGCTTTCTTT.

The chain uses TRBV15 and TRBJ2-1; D perhaps matches TRBD1 (9 bases). The CDR3 covers 20 residues. CDR1 and CDR2 from the germline V gene are LNHNV and YYDKDF (reference sequence). The V end lost 5 bases, the J end lost 1 base, and 27 bases lay between the germline ends. CDR3 loop: CATSPGWGQGTGGSYNEQFF. CDR3 nucleotide sequence: TGTGCCACCAGCCCAGGGTGGGGACAGGGTACGGGAGGGTCCTACAATGAGCAGTTCTTC.

J is TRBJ2-5 and V is TRBV27, with D perhaps matching TRBD2 (6 bases). The V end lost 5 bases, the J end lost 2 bases, and 18 bases lay between the germline ends. In germline, CDR1 is MNHEY, CDR2 SMNVEV (reference sequence). The CDR3 runs to 16 residues. CDR3 sequence reads: CASSPLRGAGQETQYF. CDR3 DNA sequence: TGTGCCAGCAGTCCTCTGAGGGGCGCGGGACAAGAGACCCAGTACTTC.

This chain connects TRBV24-1 to TRBJ2-1; D gene uncertain. The CDR3 has 12 residues. The ends were cut back, 9 bases at V and 2 bases at J, with 7 bases in the middle. Germline CDR1 KGHDR, CDR2 SFDVKD. This CDR3 reads CATSLAYNEQFF. CDR3 DNA sequence: TGTGCCACCTCTCTGGCCTACAATGAGCAGTTCTTC.

The chain employs TRBV7-9 and TRBJ2-1; 7 nucleotides match TRBD1. V trimming: 5 bases; J trimming: 7 bases; junction bases outside the gene matches: 8. The CDR3 totals 14 residues. CDR1 SEHNR and CDR2 FQNEAQ come from the germline V gene (reference sequence). The CDR3 nucleotides are TGTGCCAGCAGCGGGGGACAGCTTAGTAATGAGCAGTTCTTC. Its protein is CASSGGQLSNEQFF.

V gene TRBV29-1 combines with J gene TRBJ2-5, with D possibly matching TRBD1 (5 bases). There are 12 residues in the CDR3. The germline CDR1 and CDR2 sequences are SQVTM and ANQGSEA. V was cut by 4 bases and J by 5 bases, with 11 bases left in between. The CDR3 region is CSVGGAAETQYF. CDR3 DNA sequence: TGCAGCGTTGGTGGGGCCGCGGAGACCCAGTACTTC.

J is TRBJ2-1 and V is TRBV25-1; D is perhaps TRBD1 or TRBD2 (7 bases each). The length of the CDR3 is 19 residues. Germline V CDR1 and CDR2: MGHDK, SYGVNS. V lost 1 base to trimming and J lost 0 bases, with 19 bases between them. CDR3 in DNA: TGTGCCAGCAGTGAATCTCAGGGAGGGGGCCAGAGCTCCTACAATGAGCAGTTCTTC. It is translated as CASSESQGGGQSSYNEQFF.

The CDR3 DNA reads as TGCAGCGTTGAAGCGGACGGGACAGATACGCAGTATTTT. Translated, it gives CSVEADGTDTQYF. The chain uses TRBV29-1 and TRBJ2-3; D ambiguous. This CDR3 has 13 amino acids. V lost 1 base and J lost 3, with 8 bases in between. CDR1 is SQVTM, CDR2 ANQGSEA, per germline.

This rearrangement joins TRBV7-3 to TRBJ2-3; a possible D gene is TRBD2 (7 bases). Looked up from germline, CDR1 is SGHTA and CDR2 is FQGTGA. The CDR3 is 15 amino acids. V was pared by 4 bases and J by 9 bases, with 20 bases between. The CDR3 DNA reads as TGTGCCAGCAGCTCCACGACAGAGGGGGGGCGGACGCAGTATTTT. Its translation is CASSSTTEGGRTQYF.

The rearrangement uses TRBV5-1 and TRBJ2-1; 8 nucleotides line up with TRBD2. CDR1 is SGHRS and CDR2 is YFSETQ in the germline V gene. CDR3 length: 14 amino acids. The V segment lost 5 bases and the J segment 4 bases; nucleotides outside the gene matches: 5. CDR3 amino acids: CASSDPGGYNEQFF. In nucleotides, the CDR3 is TGCGCCAGCAGTGACCCGGGAGGGTACAATGAGCAGTTCTTC.

CDR3 sequence reads: CASSTGLQADTQYF. For the CDR3, the DNA is TGTGCCAGCAGCACGGGCCTTCAGGCAGATACGCAGTATTTT. This chain uses TRBV13 with TRBJ2-3; no definite D call. The CDR3 contains 14 residues. The V gene's germline CDR1 is PRHDT and CDR2 FYEKMQ (reference sequence). V was cut by 5 bases and J by 4 bases, with 13 bases left in between.

The CDR3 sequence: CSAPDRNTGELFF. CDR3 coding DNA: TGCAGTGCTCCGGACCGAAACACCGGGGAGCTGTTTTTT. The genes are TRBV20-1 and TRBJ2-2, with no clear D. Germline lookup yields CDR1 DFQATT and CDR2 SNEGSKA (reference sequence). Trimming took off 5 bases at V and 2 bases at J, with 9 bases between the two ends. The CDR3 sequence is 13 residues long.

CDR3 in amino acids: CASSEGGNEQYF. Here the CDR3 DNA reads TGTGCCAGCAGTGAAGGGGGTAACGAGCAGTACTTC. V and J are TRBV25-1 and TRBJ2-7; D is tentatively TRBD1 or TRBD2 (5 bases each). Germline V gene data show CDR1 as MGHDK and CDR2 as SYGVNS. There are 12 residues in the CDR3. The V and J ends lost 2 bases and 5 bases respectively, with 7 bases between them.